This T cell receptor (beta chain) was recovered during a study of radiation and T cells in renal cell carcinoma. Whole-study results and caveats: From baseline, blood top tumor clonotypes peaked at 2 weeks post-radiation.

Note on this clone: Its antigen remains unknown.

Trimming took 6 bases from V and 10 from J; bases not matched to a gene: 13. CDR3 length: 15 residues. From germline, CDR1 is SGHTA and CDR2 FQGNSA. Time point in this sample: baseline pretreatment blood. The treatment is: 15 Gy SBRT to primary tumor, nephrectomy 4 weeks later. Here immunoSEQ multiplex PCR was the method, and the copy in TCRdb shows in-frame clones only, minus some. The sample consists of about 49,000 clones, roughly 83% of them appearing once. The rearrangement links TRBV7-2 to TRBJ2-5, with 11 bases identical to TRBD2. The clonotype originates from a woman in her 70s with renal cell carcinoma. The material sequenced was blood, taken from a patient whose treatment included radiotherapy and nephrectomy. The CDR3, as DNA: TGTGCCAGCAGGGACGGGACTAGCGGCACTTTTGACCAGTACTTC. The encoded protein is CASRDGTSGTFDQYF. Drawing the rest from reference TRBV7-2 and TRBJ2-5, the complete variable domain is GAGVSQSPSNKVTEKGKDVELRCDPISGHTALYWYRQSLGQGLEFLIYFQGNSAPDKSGLPSDRFSAERTGGSVSTLTIQRTQQEDSAVYLCASRDGTSGTFDQYFGPGTRLLVL.